The clone carrying this T cell receptor beta chain came up a few times. The second PCR ran about 6 to 12 cycles with a sample-barcoded 5' primer and J-beta primers. TCRdb redid the calling of the 5' RACE reads with MiXCR, one entry per CDR3 protein. This table has 800,000 or so distinct CDR3 sequences, approximately 25% appearing once. Trimming removed 4 bases at V and 4 bases at J, with 13 bases between. Germline lookup yields CDR1 LGHDT and CDR2 YNNKEL (reference sequence). CDR3 size: 14 residues. The sample belongs to a study of blood T cells in healthy people across ages. The same data also went into a second study, on T cells of mothers and their children.

The gene calls are TRBV3-1 and TRBJ1-1; no clear D. Sequences were obtained from blood. The clonotype originates from a boy younger than 18 in good health. The CDR3 spells CASSRGISGTEAFF. The DNA of the CDR3 is TGTGCCAGCAGCCGTGGGATCTCGGGCACTGAAGCTTTCTTT.